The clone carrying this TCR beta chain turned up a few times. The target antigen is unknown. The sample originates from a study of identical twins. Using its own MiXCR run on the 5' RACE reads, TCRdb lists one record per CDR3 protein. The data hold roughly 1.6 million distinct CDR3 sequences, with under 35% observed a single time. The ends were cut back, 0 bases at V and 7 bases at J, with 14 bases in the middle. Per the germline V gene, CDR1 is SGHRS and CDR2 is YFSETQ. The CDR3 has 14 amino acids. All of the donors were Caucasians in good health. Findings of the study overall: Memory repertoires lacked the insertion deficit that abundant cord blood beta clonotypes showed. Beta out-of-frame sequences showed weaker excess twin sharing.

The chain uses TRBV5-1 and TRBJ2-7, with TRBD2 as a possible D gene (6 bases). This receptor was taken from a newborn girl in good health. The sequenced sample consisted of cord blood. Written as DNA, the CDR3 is TGCGCCAGCAGCTTGGACGGGAGAGGCAATGAGCAGTACTTC. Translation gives CASSLDGRGNEQYF.